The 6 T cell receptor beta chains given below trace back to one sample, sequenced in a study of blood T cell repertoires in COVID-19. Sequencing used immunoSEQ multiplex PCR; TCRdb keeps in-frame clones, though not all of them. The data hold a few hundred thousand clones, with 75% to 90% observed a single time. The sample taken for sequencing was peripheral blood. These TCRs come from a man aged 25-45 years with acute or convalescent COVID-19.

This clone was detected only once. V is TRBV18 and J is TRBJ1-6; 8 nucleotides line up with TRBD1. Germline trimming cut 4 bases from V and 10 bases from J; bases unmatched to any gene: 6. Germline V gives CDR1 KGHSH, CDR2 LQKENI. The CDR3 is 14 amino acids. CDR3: CASSQDRVGSPLHF. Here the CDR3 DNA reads TGTGCCAGCTCACAGGACAGGGTCGGCTCACCCCTCCACTTT.

The CDR3 DNA follows: TGTGCCTGGAGTGTACGTAGGACAGGGGCTCCGAATGCGGAGGGGACTGAAGCTTTCTTT. Translating gives CAWSVRRTGAPNAEGTEAFF. The chain employs TRBV30 and TRBJ1-1, with TRBD1 matching 9 bases. After removal of 0 bases from V and 5 bases from J, the junction contained 22 bases not matched to a gene. Germline assignment: CDR1 GTSNPN and CDR2 SVGIG (reference sequence). This CDR3 comprises 20 residues.

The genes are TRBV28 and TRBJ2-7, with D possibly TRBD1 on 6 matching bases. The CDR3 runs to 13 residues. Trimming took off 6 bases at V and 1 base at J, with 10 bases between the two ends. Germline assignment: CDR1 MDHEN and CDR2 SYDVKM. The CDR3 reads CASSIGQSYEQYF. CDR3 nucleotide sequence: TGTGCCAGCAGCATAGGACAGTCCTACGAGCAGTACTTC.

The CDR3 nucleotides read TGTGCCAGCAGTGAAAGGGGTAGCGGGAGGGATACGCAGTATTTT. Translating it yields CASSERGSGRDTQYF. The chain uses TRBV6-1 and TRBJ2-3; TRBD2 matches at 10 bases. The germline V gene has CDR1 MNHNS and CDR2 SASEGT. The CDR3 is made up of 15 amino acids. Trimming removed 2 bases from V and 6 bases from J; junction bases left unmatched: 5.

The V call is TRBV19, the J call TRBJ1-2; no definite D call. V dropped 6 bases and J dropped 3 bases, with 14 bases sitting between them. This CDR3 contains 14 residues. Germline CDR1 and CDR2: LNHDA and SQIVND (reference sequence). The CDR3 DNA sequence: TGTGCCAGTAGCCCCCGGGTGAGGGACTATGGCTACACCTTC. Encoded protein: CASSPRVRDYGYTF.

DNA of the CDR3: TGTGCCAGCAGCGCCCAGCCGGGACAGGCCACGGAAGCTTTCTTT. Protein sequence: CASSAQPGQATEAFF. The chain has TRBV5-5 and TRBJ1-1; TRBD1 agrees at 8 bases. Germline V lookup: CDR1 SGHKS, CDR2 YYEKEE (reference sequence). V trimming: 4 bases; J trimming: 8 bases; junction bases outside the gene matches: 13. CDR3 size: 15 residues. The full variable domain, completed using reference TRBV5-5 and TRBJ1-1, is DAGVTQSPTHLIKTRGQQVTLRCSPISGHKSVSWYQQVLGQGPQFIFQYYEKEERGRGNFPDRFSARQFPNYSSELNVNALLLGDSALYLCASSAQPGQATEAFFGQGTRLTVV.